This T cell receptor beta chain derives from a study of CD8+ T cells in alopecia areata. Findings and caveats of the study: Many of the expanded lesional clones endured in scalp and blood while on tofacitinib. Mice showed TCR sharing more clearly than patients did, possibly owing to HLA. Tofacitinib significantly reduced both scalp clonality and expanded CD8+ clones among the top 100.

Documented treatment: oral pan-JAK inhibitor, 5-10 mg twice daily. It was from PBMCs that CD4+ and CD8+ T cells were sorted. Reverse transcription of extracted RNA yielded cDNA, which provided the sequencing template. Using immunoSEQ multiplex PCR, the repertoire was profiled, and TCRdb retains in-frame clones only, with some absent. The sample yields about 200,000 clones, roughly 60% seen once. V was cut by 4 bases and J by 9 bases, with 9 bases left in between. This CDR3 region has 11 residues. The V gene's germline CDR1 is SGHTA and CDR2 FQGNSA. To note about this clone: Its target is not known.

The rearrangement links TRBV7-2 to TRBJ2-5; no clear D. The sample consisted of CD4+ T cells sorted from blood, taken at week 24, from a patient treated with tofacitinib. This receptor was identified in a human donor with alopecia areata. CDR3: CASSSLQAQYF. The CDR3 DNA sequence: TGTGCCAGCAGCTCCCTGCAGGCCCAGTACTTC.